This TCR beta chain was sequenced for a study of regulatory T cells in long-lasting Graves disease (dated by TCRdb to about 2021). Regarding the study in general: In the newly diagnosed Graves' disease group, patients had been taking antithyroid drugs for less than 3 months. This study used TCR sequencing and RNA sequencing of peripheral blood to compare persistent Graves' disease patients against newly diagnosed Graves' disease patients. The study took place in China and was registered as a clinical trial. A total of roughly 35 samples underwent TCR sequencing: roughly 13 from persistent and roughly 20 from newly diagnosed Graves' disease patients. Overall study results and their limits: Because the primary lesion, thyroid tissue, could not be accessed, the study looked at peripheral blood alone. Persistent Graves' disease patients showed lower TCR Shannon entropy and fewer highly expanded clones than newly diagnosed patients, suggesting clonal expansion. The small sample size was acknowledged by the authors as a limitation that may reduce accuracy. Patients with persistent disease shared more public clonotypes (around 2,700) than newly diagnosed patients did (966). Persistent disease showed preferential use of TRBV28, TRBJ1-2 and TRBJ2-5, whereas newly diagnosed disease favored TRBV20-1 and TRBJ2-1. Sequencing and analysis were restricted to the TCR beta chain.

Cut back by 3 bases and 8 bases, the V and J ends lie 8 bases apart. Based on the germline V gene, the CDR1 and CDR2 sequences are SNHLY and FYNNEI. From cysteine to phenylalanine, the CDR3 is 12 amino acids long. The only DNA kept is the CDR3, 36 bases in frame from the first base. Ten or more counts support this clonotype. This clone's antigen is unknown. It has no much larger one-base neighbor in the sample; base qualities were not kept. The library relied on multiplex PCR. Sequencing took place on an Illumina HiSeq 4000. To build TCR beta libraries, CDR3 regions were amplified by Arm-PCR using iRepertoire HTBI primers. Before sequencing, the PCR products went through gel purification. Per the authors' processing: Gene usage analysis of CDR3 amino acid clonotypes relied on the 60 or so TRBV and 13 to 15 TRBJ segments identified across samples. COPE and FqMerger were used to merge the filtered high-quality paired reads into contigs. BLAST was used to align contigs to IMGT TRBV, TRBD and TRBJ reference genes, and CDR3 was defined according to IMGT. Any clonotype with a frequency above 0.1% was counted as a highly expanded clone. Repertoire diversity was measured by Shannon entropy, and V-J evenness by the Gini coefficient. A clonotype was considered public if more than one individual shared it. TCRdb handled the public reads itself, with Q25 trimming in fastp and clone calling in MiXCR, and kept productive beta chains. Rows with one shared CDR3 protein collapse into an entry with the most common genes and DNA. TCRdb, not the authors, supplied the V and J calls. The sample yields 400,000 to 500,000 distinct CDR3 sequences; approximately 14% were counted once. Jointly, the top ten make up roughly a sixth of the sample.

The time point label, as the study defines it: newly diagnosed GD, antithyroid drugs for less than 3 months. For both TCR sequencing and RNA sequencing, RNA was extracted from PBMCs in TRIzol. Graves' disease was diagnosed according to American Thyroid Association guidelines. Recruitment of patients was carried out at an endocrinology department in Xi'an, China. Each patient gave approximately 9.7 milliliters of peripheral blood, collected in an EDTA anticoagulant tube. PBMCs were isolated by Ficoll Paque Plus density gradient separation without further T cell sorting. An Agilent 2100 Bioanalyzer and agarose gel were used to check RNA quality, and a NanoDrop 2000 was used to measure RNA concentration. These data were also filed under a second study, of T cells in Graves' hyperthyroidism and ophthalmopathy. As noted in the second study: A patient counted as having stable Graves' hyperthyroidism if no progression to ophthalmopathy occurred over 18 months of follow-up. Hyperthyroidism patients were newly diagnosed, with disease duration under 2 months, and aged 18 to 65 years. Patients with uncontrolled infections, other autoimmune diseases, pregnancy or lactation were excluded. Diagnoses were established on the basis of clinical symptoms, serum thyroxine and TRAb, thyroid ultrasound, and orbital computed tomography. The TCR CDR3 was subjected to a first round of RT-PCR using the HTBI primer set and the Qiagen OneStep RT-PCR kit. Blood samples also contained most of the expanded thyroid clonotypes (frequency above 0.001), which suggests that blood repertoires may reflect thyroid immune responses. A 13 V-J signature model separated ophthalmopathy from stable hyperthyroidism, with over 85% sensitivity and 81.08% specificity in cross-validation and 80%/75% in testing. In validation, the model predicted progression to ophthalmopathy a median of around six months before onset, with 70% to 71% sensitivity and about 75% specificity. To identify TCR V-J signatures that set the groups apart, the researchers used a discovery cohort of about a hundred patients, made up of roughly 40 with Graves' ophthalmopathy and about 55 with stable Graves' hyperthyroidism. An independent validation cohort of under 20 hyperthyroidism patients and about 16 patients who later progressed to ophthalmopathy tested prospective prediction of ophthalmopathy. The approximately 98 discovery patients were randomly divided into training and test sets at a 7:3 ratio. In roughly six Graves' hyperthyroidism patients, the study also compared T-cell repertoires from thyroid tissue with T-cell repertoires from blood. Following sampling, methimazole starting at 30 mg daily was given to hyperthyroidism patients, and high-dose intravenous methylprednisolone was given to ophthalmopathy patients. Libraries were constructed in a second round of multiplex PCR, after which size selection and purification were performed. Sequencing of the libraries was done on an Illumina HiSeq2000 using paired-end 100 bp reads. SOAPnuke was used to process the raw data, throwing out any read that contained adapters or uncalled bases, had a mean Phred below 15, or lacked an exact constant-primer or identifier match. COPE v1.2.5 was used to merge the high-quality paired reads, and each unique nucleotide sequence was defined as a clonotype. MiTCR v1.1 was used to align the clonotypes against IMGT TRBV, TRBD and TRBJ reference segments. The analysis included only V-J combinations with a frequency above 0.0001, which together covered over 98% of the repertoires. The TCS score was defined as the ratio of F50 (clonal expansion) to E x V (chaos), calculated using BLOSUM62-based TCRdist between CDR3 peptides within each V-J. Welch's t-statistics and random forest reduced some 510 V-J features to 13, which were used in a naive Bayes classifier (R e1071). Sample size was not statistically predetermined, and blinding of investigators to group allocation was not performed. The paper reports TCR Vbeta CDR3 sequencing of approximately 140 peripheral blood samples: around 45 ophthalmopathy, fewer than 80 hyperthyroidism and about 17 progressor patients.

This clonotype was sampled from a woman in her forties or fifties with Graves disease. Donor details come from another sample of the same person, matched by shared clones. The V and J genes are TRBV2 and TRBJ2-1; the D gene identity is not certain. This sample comprised peripheral blood mononuclear cells (PBMCs), obtained at new diagnosis, from a patient treated with antithyroid drugs. The CDR3 protein is CASSDMGYEQFF. Read as DNA, the sequence is TGTGCCAGCAGTGATATGGGTTATGAGCAGTTCTTC.